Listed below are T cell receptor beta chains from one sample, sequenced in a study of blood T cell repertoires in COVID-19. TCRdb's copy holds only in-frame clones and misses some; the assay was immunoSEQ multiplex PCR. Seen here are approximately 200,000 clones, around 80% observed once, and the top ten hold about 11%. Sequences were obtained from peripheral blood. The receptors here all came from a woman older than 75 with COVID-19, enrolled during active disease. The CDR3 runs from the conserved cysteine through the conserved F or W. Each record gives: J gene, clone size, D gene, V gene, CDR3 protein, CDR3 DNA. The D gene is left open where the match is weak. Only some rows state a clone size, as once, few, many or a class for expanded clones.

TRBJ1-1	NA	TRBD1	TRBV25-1	CASSDDLRQGGNTEAFF	TGTGCCAGCAGTGACGACCTCCGACAGGGGGGAAACACTGAAGCTTTCTTT
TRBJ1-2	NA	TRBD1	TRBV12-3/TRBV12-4	CASSPDRGLGYTF	TGTGCCAGCAGTCCCGACAGGGGGCTTGGCTACACCTTC
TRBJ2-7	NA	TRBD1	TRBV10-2	CASPGQGEAHEQYF	TGCGCCAGCCCGGGACAGGGAGAAGCCCACGAGCAGTACTTC
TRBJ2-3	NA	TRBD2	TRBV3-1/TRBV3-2	CASSQDLHLREWTESTDTQYF	TGTGCCAGCAGCCAAGACCTACACTTGCGGGAGTGGACGGAAAGCACAGATACGCAGTATTTT
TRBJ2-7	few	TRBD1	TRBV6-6	CASSYSSGQGFEQYF	TGTGCCAGCAGTTACTCGTCGGGACAGGGGTTTGAGCAGTACTTC
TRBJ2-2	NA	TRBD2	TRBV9	CASNRAGARNTGELFF	TGTGCCAGCAACCGAGCGGGGGCCCGGAACACCGGGGAGCTGTTTTTT
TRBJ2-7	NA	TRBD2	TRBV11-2	CASSLKASGNYEQYF	TGTGCCAGCAGCTTAAAAGCTAGCGGGAACTACGAGCAGTACTTC
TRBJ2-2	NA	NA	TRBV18	CASSALTGDTGELFF	TGTGCCAGCTCAGCTCTAACGGGGGACACCGGGGAGCTGTTTTTT
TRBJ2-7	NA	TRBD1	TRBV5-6	CASSPQGSSYEQYF	TGTGCCAGCAGCCCACAGGGGAGCTCCTACGAGCAGTACTTC
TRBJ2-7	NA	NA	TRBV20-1	CSAKGQHF	TGCAGTGCTAAAGGACAGCACTTC
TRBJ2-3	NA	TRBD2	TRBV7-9	CASSFLTSVTDTQYF	TGTGCCAGCAGCTTCCTAACTAGCGTCACAGATACGCAGTATTTT
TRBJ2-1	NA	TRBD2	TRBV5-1	CASSFRAGAEYNEQFF	TGCGCCAGCAGCTTTCGAGCGGGAGCGGAATACAATGAGCAGTTCTTC
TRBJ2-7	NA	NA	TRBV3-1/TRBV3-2	CASSQGPGSSYEQYF	TGTGCCAGCAGCCAAGGGCCCGGGAGCTCCTACGAGCAGTACTTC
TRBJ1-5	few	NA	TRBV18	CASSPGEGNQPQHF	TGTGCCAGCTCACCAGGGGAGGGCAATCAGCCCCAGCATTTT
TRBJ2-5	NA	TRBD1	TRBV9	CASSAGGMGQETQYF	TGTGCCAGCAGCGCAGGGGGAATGGGTCAAGAGACCCAGTACTTC
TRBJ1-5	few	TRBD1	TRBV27	CASSNRGLSNQPQHF	TGTGCCAGCAGCAACAGGGGGCTGAGCAATCAGCCCCAGCATTTT
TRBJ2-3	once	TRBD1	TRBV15	CATSRVQGAGDTQYF	TGTGCCACCAGCAGAGTGCAGGGGGCGGGTGATACGCAGTATTTT
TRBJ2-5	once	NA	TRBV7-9	CASNPMGGRGETQYF	TGTGCCAGCAACCCAATGGGAGGACGGGGAGAGACCCAGTACTTC
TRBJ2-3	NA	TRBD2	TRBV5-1	CASSLGLAGIGPTTDTQYF	TGCGCCAGCAGCTTGGGACTAGCGGGAATAGGGCCCACCACAGATACGCAGTATTTT
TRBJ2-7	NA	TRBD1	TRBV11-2	CASSSGDRGYEQYF	TGTGCCAGCAGCTCTGGGGACAGGGGTTACGAGCAGTACTTC
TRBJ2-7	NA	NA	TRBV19	CASSSYSSEQYF	TGTGCCAGTAGTTCTTACAGCTCCGAGCAGTACTTC
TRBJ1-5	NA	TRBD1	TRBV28	CASSPGQASQPQHF	TGTGCCAGCAGTCCCGGACAGGCAAGTCAGCCCCAGCATTTT
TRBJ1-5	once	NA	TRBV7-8	CASSFTGSSNQPQHF	TGTGCCAGCAGCTTCACGGGGTCTAGCAATCAGCCCCAGCATTTT
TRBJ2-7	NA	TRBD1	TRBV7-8	CASSLNSGTGINYEQYF	TGTGCCAGCAGCTTAAACTCCGGGACAGGAATCAACTACGAGCAGTACTTC
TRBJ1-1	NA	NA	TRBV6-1	CASSDQGMNTEAFF	TGTGCCAGCAGTGACCAGGGAATGAACACTGAAGCTTTCTTT
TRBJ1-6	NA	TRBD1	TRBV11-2	CASSRRTGNNSPLHF	TGTGCCAGCAGCAGAAGGACAGGGAATAATTCACCCCTCCACTTT
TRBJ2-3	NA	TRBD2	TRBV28	CASSLYSGGAPDTDTQYF	TGTGCCAGCAGTTTATATAGCGGGGGAGCACCCGACACAGATACGCAGTATTTT
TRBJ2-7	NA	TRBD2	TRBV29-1	CSVEDPGGLGGYEQYF	TGCAGCGTTGAAGATCCTGGGGGACTAGGGGGCTACGAGCAGTACTTC
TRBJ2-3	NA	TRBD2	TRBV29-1	CSTPGLAADTQYF	TGCAGCACGCCGGGACTAGCGGCAGATACGCAGTATTTT
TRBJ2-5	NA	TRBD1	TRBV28	CASSFGTGVTQYF	TGTGCCAGCAGTTTCGGGACAGGCGTGACCCAGTACTTC
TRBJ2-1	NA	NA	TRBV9	CASSVRSLDNEQFF	TGTGCCAGCAGCGTAAGGTCACTAGACAATGAGCAGTTCTTC